The clone carrying this T cell receptor (beta chain) was seen only a few times. Other DNA variants within this sample encode the same CDR3. This sample was taken from a study of blood T cell repertoires in COVID-19. Study-wide background: Sites across the United States, Italy and Spain contributed samples from acute and convalescent COVID-19. PBMCs, B-cell-depleted T cells, or T cells were the source of the cDNA or gDNA that made up the material.

The CDR3 has 15 amino acids. Trimming took off 1 base at V and 4 bases at J, with 11 bases between the two ends. The V gene's germline CDR1 is LNHDA and CDR2 SQIVND (reference sequence). Original processing methods: Amplification of reference gene primers provided the estimated nucleated cell counts. Some clones are missing from TCRdb's copy, which holds only in-frame ones; the method was immunoSEQ multiplex PCR. V and J calls and clone size are as listed in that table; D and trimming were resolved from the DNA. The table shows 350,000 to 400,000 clones, with roughly 90% occurring only once. The clonotype was recovered from a young man with active or convalescent COVID-19. The genes are TRBV19 and TRBJ1-5; D not resolved. Input material: peripheral blood. The CDR3 is CASSIGSRGNQPQHF. The DNA of the CDR3 is TGTGCCAGTAGTATAGGCTCTAGAGGTAATCAGCCCCAGCATTTT. Full variable domain (missing parts from reference TRBV19 and TRBJ1-5): DGGITQSPKYLFRKEGQNVTLSCEQNLNHDAMYWYRQDPGQGLRLIYYSQIVNDFQKGDIAEGYSVSREKKESFPLTVTSAQKNPTAFYLCASSIGSRGNQPQHFGDGTRLSIL.